This T cell receptor (beta chain) was profiled in a study of T-cell reconstitution after alpha-beta-depleted transplantation in children (dated by TCRdb to 2016 to 2017). General notes on the study: T-cell immune reconstitution after TCRalphabeta/CD19-depleted allogeneic hematopoietic cell transplantation in children was quantitatively tracked in the study by means of TCR repertoire profiling.

Overall study results and their limits: Over the following months the frequencies of hyperexpanded clones went down, and after one year T-cell counts and TCRbeta diversity were mostly credited to newly produced T cells. About two months after transplant, the apparently early recovery of alphabetaT-cell counts reportedly depended on just several hundred clones that had expanded rapidly and came from non-depleted graft cells. In some patients, high TCRbeta diversity at day 60 was attributed to recipient T cells and intrathymic progenitors that had survived conditioning.

As concerns this clonotype: Its antigen has not been determined. There are no base qualities to consult, and no much larger clone falls within one base.

Library method: PCR. Data came from an Illumina HiSeq 2500. TCR libraries were prepared with molecular barcoding, using unique molecular identifiers to normalize TCRbeta repertoire quantification. TCRdb reworked the public reads: Q25 trimming with fastp, MiXCR clone assembly, productive beta chains retained. Every distinct CDR3 protein forms one entry, paired with its most common genes and DNA. This sample comprises some 830,000 distinct CDR3 sequences, about 16% of them detected only once. Approximately 5% of the sample is held by the ten biggest clonotypes. What this sample's treatment or condition label stands for: allogeneic hematopoietic cell transplantation with graft depleted of TCRalphabeta T cells and CD19 B cells. The children who served as transplant recipients had been given grafts of TCRalphabeta/CD19-depleted allogeneic hematopoietic cells. V is shortened by 3 bases, J by 7 bases, and the region joining them spans 17 bases. The CDR3 goes from the cysteine to the phenylalanine over 14 residues. The DNA shown is the 42-base CDR3, in frame from base 1. CDR1 and CDR2, looked up from the germline V gene (reference sequence), are SGHKS and YYEKEE.

The sequencing used PBMCs, mostly from graft donor cells, collected 360 days after TCRalphabeta/CD19-depleted stem cell transplant. The chain is made from TRBV5-5 and TRBJ2-7; the D gene is perhaps TRBD2, from 5 matching bases. The receptor was derived from a male patient younger than 18 who had a stem cell transplant for acute lymphoblastic leukemia, so the T cells may come from the graft donor. The nucleotides are TGTGCCAGCAGCTGGGCTACTAGAACGTGGGAGCAGTACTTC. The resulting protein is CASSWATRTWEQYF.